This paragraph reports one TCR beta chain. The target antigen is unknown. V lost 3 bases, J lost 1 base, and 10 bases lay in between. This CDR3 region has 16 residues. Per the germline V gene, CDR1 is MNHEY and CDR2 is SMNVEV (reference sequence). This record comes from a study of shared clonotypes between healthy human individuals. TCRdb keeps only in-frame clones here, not all; method: immunoSEQ multiplex PCR. Counted here are around 1.9 million clones, just over 90% occurring once; the ten biggest clones make up about 1.7%. Naive-designated CD8 cells lacked CD45RO, were positively enriched for CCR7, and omitted terminally differentiated effector memory CD45RA+ cells. Study-level results: What rarefaction showed was incomplete sorted-subset sequencing despite large depth.

The sequenced material came from naive CD8+ T cells from PBMCs. The chain joins TRBV27 to TRBJ2-6; tentative D call: TRBD2 (5 bases). The clonotype was recovered from a man younger than 30 in good health. Some clones in this sample may be carry-over from other donors' samples. The CDR3 nucleotides read TGTGCCAGCAGTTTTTTATCGGGGTCTGGGGCCAACGTCCTGACTTTC. It translates to CASSFLSGSGANVLTF.